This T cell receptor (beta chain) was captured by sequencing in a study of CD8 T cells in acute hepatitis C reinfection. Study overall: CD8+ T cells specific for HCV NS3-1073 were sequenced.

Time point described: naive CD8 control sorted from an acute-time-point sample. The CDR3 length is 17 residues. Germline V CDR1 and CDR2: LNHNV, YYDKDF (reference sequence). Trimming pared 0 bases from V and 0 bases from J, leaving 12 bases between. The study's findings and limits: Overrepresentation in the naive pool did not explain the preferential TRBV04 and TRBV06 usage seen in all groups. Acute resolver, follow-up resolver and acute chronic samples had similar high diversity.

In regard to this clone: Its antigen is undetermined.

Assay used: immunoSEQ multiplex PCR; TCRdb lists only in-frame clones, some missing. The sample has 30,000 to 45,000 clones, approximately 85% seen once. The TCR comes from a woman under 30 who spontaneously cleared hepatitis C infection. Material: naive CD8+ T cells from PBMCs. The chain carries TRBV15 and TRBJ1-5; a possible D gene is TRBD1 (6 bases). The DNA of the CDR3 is TGTGCCACCAGCAGAGATTTAGGGGGAGATAGCAATCAGCCCCAGCATTTT. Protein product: CATSRDLGGDSNQPQHF.